This T cell receptor (beta chain) derives from a study of persistence of HIV-infected CD4 T cells. Notes on the study in general: Antigen-responding cells were enriched for degenerate expanded CDR3beta sequences.

Overlapping HIV-1 Gag 15-mer peptides at about 1 ug per peptide per mL were used. Sorting selected CD4+ T cells upregulating both CD40 ligand and CD69. Stimulated PBMCs had first been depleted of CD8+ T cells. The libraries were made with immunoSEQ version 4 in survey mode. The assay was immunoSEQ multiplex PCR, and TCRdb's table has in-frame clones only and misses some. This table has about 9,200 clones, under 90% appearing once. Germline CDR1 and CDR2: MNHEY and SMNVEV (reference sequence). CDR3 length equals 15 residues. J was trimmed by 3 bases and V by 2 bases; bases with no gene match: 2. A remark on this clone: Antigen specificity is unknown.

Sample: CD4+ T cells sorted from PBMCs after roughly 18-hour stimulation, taken from a patient who received antiretroviral therapy. The receptor was isolated from an adult woman with HIV who was CMV-seropositive. The rearrangement uses TRBV27 and TRBJ2-1; 9 bases fit TRBD2. The chain's CDR3 is CASSLRRGGYNEQFF. In nucleotides, the CDR3 is TGTGCCAGCAGTTTACGGCGGGGGGGCTACAATGAGCAGTTCTTC.